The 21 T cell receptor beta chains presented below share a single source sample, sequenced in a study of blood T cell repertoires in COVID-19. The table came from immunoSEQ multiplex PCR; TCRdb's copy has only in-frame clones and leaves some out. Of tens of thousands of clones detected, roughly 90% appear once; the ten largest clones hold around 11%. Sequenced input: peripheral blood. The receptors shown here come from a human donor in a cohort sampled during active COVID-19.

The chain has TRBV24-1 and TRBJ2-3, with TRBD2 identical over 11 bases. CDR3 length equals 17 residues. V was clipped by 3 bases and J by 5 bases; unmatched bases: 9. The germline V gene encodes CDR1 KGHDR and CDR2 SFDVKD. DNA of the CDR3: TGTGCCACCAGTGATATTGGTAGCGGGAGGGCCATAGATACGCAGTATTTT. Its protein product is CATSDIGSGRAIDTQYF.

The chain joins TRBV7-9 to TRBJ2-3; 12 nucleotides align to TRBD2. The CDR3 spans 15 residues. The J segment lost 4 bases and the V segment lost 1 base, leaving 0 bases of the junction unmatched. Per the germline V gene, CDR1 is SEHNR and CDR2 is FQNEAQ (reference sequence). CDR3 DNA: TGTGCCAGCAGCTTAGGACTAGCGGGAGCAGATACGCAGTATTTT. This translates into CASSLGLAGADTQYF.

The DNA of the CDR3 is TGTGCCAGCAGAACGGACAGGGCCCATGGCTACACCTTC. Residues: CASRTDRAHGYTF. The genes are TRBV4-2 and TRBJ1-2, with 8 bases fitting TRBD1. The CDR3 runs to 13 residues. Trimming cost V 6 bases and J 6 bases; bases outside gene matches: 6. From germline, CDR1 is LGHNA and CDR2 YNFKEQ.

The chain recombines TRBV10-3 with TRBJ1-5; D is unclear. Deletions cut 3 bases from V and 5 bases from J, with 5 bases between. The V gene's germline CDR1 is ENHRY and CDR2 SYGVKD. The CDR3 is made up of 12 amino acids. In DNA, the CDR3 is TGTGCCATCAGTGACCTCGATCAGCCCCAGCATTTT. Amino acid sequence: CAISDLDQPQHF.

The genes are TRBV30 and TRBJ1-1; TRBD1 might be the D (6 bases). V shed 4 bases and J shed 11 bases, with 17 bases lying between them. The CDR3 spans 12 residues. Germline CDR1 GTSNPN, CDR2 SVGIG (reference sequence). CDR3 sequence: CAWTNITGRAFF. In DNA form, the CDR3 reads TGTGCCTGGACCAACATAACAGGGCGGGCTTTCTTT.

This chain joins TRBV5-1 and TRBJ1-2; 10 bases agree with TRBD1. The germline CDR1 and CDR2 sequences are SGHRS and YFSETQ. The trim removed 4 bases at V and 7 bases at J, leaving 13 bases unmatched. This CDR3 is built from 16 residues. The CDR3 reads CASSAMTGGGIGGYTF. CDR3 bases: TGCGCCAGCAGCGCCATGACAGGGGGCGGCATAGGTGGCTACACCTTC.

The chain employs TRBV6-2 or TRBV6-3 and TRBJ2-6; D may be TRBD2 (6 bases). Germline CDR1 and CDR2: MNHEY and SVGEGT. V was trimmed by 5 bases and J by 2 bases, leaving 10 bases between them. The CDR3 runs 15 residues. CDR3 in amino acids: CASSVGGTGANVLTF. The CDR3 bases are TGTGCCAGCAGTGTTGGGGGGACTGGGGCCAACGTCCTGACTTTC.

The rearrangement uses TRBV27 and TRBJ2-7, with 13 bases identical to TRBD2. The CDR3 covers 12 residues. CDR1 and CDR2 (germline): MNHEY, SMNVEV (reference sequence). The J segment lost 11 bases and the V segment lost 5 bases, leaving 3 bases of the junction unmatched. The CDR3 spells CASSHGTSGKYF. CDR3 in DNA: TGTGCCAGCAGTCACGGGACTAGCGGGAAGTACTTC.

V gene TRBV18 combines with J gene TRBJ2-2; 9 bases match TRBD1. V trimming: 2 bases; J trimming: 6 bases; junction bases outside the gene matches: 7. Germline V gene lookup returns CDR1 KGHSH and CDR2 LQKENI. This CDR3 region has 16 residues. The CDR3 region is CASSPLRDRDSGELFF. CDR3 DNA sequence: TGTGCCAGCTCACCATTACGGGACAGGGATTCCGGGGAGCTGTTTTTT.

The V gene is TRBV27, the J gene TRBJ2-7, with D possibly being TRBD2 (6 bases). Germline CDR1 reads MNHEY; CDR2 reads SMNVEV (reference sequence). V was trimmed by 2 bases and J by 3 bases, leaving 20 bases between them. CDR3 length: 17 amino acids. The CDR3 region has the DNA TGTGCCAGCAGTTTAAGGGGAGGAGCGGTAACTTACTACGAGCAGTACTTC. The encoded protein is CASSLRGGAVTYYEQYF.

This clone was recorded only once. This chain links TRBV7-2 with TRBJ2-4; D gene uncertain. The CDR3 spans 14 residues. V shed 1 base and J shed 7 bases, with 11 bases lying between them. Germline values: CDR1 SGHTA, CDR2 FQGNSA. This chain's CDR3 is CASSLGGSANIQYF. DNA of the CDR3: TGTGCCAGCAGCTTAGGCGGCAGCGCGAACATTCAGTACTTC.

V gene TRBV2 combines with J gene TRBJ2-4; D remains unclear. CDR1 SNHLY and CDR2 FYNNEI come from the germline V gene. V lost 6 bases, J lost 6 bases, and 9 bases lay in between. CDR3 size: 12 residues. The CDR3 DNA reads TGTGCCAGCAGAGATGACTCAAACATTCAGTACTTC. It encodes CASRDDSNIQYF.

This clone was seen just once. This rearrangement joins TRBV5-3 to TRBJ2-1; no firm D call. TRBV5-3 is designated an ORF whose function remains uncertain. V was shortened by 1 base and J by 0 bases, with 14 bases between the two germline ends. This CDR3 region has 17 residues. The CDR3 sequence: CARSLWPRNLSYNEQFF. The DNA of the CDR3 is TGTGCCAGAAGCTTGTGGCCCCGAAACCTCTCCTACAATGAGCAGTTCTTC.

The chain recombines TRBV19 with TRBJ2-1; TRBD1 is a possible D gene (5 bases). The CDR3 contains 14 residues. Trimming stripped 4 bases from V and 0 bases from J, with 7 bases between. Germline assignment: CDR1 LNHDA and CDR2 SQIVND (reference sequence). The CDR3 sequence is CASSTDTSYNEQFF. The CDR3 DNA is TGTGCCAGTAGTACGGACACCTCCTACAATGAGCAGTTCTTC.

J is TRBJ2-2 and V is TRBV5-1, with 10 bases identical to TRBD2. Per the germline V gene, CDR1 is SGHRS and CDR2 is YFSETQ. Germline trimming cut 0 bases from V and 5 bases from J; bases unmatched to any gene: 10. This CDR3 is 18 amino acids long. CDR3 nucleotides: TGCGCCAGCAGCTTGGCCGGTTTAGCGGGGGGAGCGACCGGGGAGCTGTTTTTT. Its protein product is CASSLAGLAGGATGELFF.

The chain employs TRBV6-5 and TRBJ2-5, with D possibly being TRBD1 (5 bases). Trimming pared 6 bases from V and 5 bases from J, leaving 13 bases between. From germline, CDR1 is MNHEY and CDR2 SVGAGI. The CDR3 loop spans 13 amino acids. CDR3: CASSPTGPETQYF. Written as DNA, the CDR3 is TGTGCCAGCAGCCCAACAGGACCGGAGACCCAGTACTTC.

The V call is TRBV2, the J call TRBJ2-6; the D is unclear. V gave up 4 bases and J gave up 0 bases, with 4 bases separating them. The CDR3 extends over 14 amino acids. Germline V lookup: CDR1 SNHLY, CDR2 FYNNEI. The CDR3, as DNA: TGTGCCAGCAGTGCCTTCTCTGGGGCCAACGTCCTGACTTTC. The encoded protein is CASSAFSGANVLTF. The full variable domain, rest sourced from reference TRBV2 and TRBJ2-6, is EPEVTQTPSHQVTQMGQEVILRCVPISNHLYFYWYRQILGQKVEFLVSFYNNEISEKSEIFDDQFSVERPDGSNFTLKIRSTKLEDSAMYFCASSAFSGANVLTFGAGSRLTVL.

The CDR3 sequence: CASSPGQGSTDTQYF. CDR3 nucleotide sequence: TGTGCCAGCAGTCCCGGACAGGGAAGCACAGATACGCAGTATTTT. The rearrangement links TRBV6-6 to TRBJ2-3; 8 bases agree with TRBD1. The CDR3 runs to 15 residues. The V and J ends lost 5 bases and 0 bases, in that order; junction bases with no gene match: 4. The V gene's germline CDR1 is MNHNY and CDR2 SVGAGI (reference sequence).

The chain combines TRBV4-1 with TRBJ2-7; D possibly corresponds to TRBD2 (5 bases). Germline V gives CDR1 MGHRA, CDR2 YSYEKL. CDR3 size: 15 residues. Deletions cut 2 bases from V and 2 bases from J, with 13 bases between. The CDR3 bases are TGCGCCAGCAGCCAACCGGCCTCCGGGACCTACGAGCAGTACTTC. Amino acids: CASSQPASGTYEQYF.

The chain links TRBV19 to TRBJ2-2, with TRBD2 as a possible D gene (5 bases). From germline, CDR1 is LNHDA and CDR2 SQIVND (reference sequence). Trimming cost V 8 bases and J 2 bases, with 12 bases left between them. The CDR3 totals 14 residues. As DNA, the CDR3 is TGTGCCAGTGCCCGACGACTAAACACCGGGGAGCTGTTTTTT. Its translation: CASARRLNTGELFF.

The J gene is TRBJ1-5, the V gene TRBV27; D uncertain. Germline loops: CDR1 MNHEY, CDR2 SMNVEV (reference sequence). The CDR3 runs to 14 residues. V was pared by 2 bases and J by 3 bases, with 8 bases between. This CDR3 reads CASSLVSVNQPQHF. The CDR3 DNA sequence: TGTGCCAGCAGTTTAGTCTCCGTCAATCAGCCCCAGCATTTT.